A single sample is the source of the 9 T cell receptor beta chains below, sequenced in a study of blood T cell repertoires in COVID-19. Method: immunoSEQ multiplex PCR; TCRdb's copy keeps in-frame clones and lacks some. The sample holds 150,000 to 200,000 clones; 83% are singletons and the top ten take less than 2%. The source material was peripheral blood. These TCRs come from a human donor in a cohort sampled during active COVID-19.

This clone occurred once. V and J are TRBV7-9 and TRBJ2-7; D gene uncertain. Germline-derived CDR1 and CDR2 are SEHNR and FQNEAQ (reference sequence). The length of the CDR3 is 14 residues. Between the trimmed V and J ends, which lost 1 base and 6 bases, there was a span of 13 bases. The CDR3 DNA reads TGTGCCAGCAGCTTAGGGGCAGGTTCGGCCGAGCAGTACTTC. Translated, it gives CASSLGAGSAEQYF.

This chain links TRBV11-2 with TRBJ2-7; 11 nucleotides agree with TRBD2. CDR3 length: 15 amino acids. The junction had 5 bases not matched to a gene; V was cut back by 1 base and J by 6 bases. Germline values: CDR1 SGHAT, CDR2 FQNNGV. DNA of the CDR3: TGTGCCAGCAGCTTAGTGTCTAGCGGGGGGCTCGAGCAGTACTTC. It yields the protein CASSLVSSGGLEQYF.

J is TRBJ2-5 and V is TRBV18, with 8 nucleotides matching TRBD1. The trim removed 3 bases at V and 2 bases at J, leaving 2 bases unmatched. This CDR3 has 14 amino acids. The germline CDR1 and CDR2 sequences are KGHSH and LQKENI. For the CDR3, the DNA is TGTGCCAGCTCACCGAGGACAGGGCAAGAGACCCAGTACTTC. This encodes CASSPRTGQETQYF.

The rearrangement joins TRBV5-4 to TRBJ1-2; possible D gene TRBD1, 5 bases. Germline V gives CDR1 SGHNT, CDR2 YYREEE (reference sequence). The CDR3 covers 14 residues. The V end was cut by 3 bases, the J end by 2 bases, with 11 bases between. The CDR3 here is CASSSQTENYGYTF. The CDR3 DNA sequence: TGTGCCAGCAGCTCCCAGACAGAGAACTATGGCTACACCTTC.

The genes are TRBV6-6 and TRBJ1-1; 10 nucleotides line up with TRBD1. CDR3 length: 15 residues. Per germline, CDR1 MNHNY and CDR2 SVGAGI (reference sequence). V lost 7 bases, J lost 5 bases, and 10 bases stayed unmatched. Here the CDR3 DNA reads TGTGCCAGCAACCCCGGGACAGGGGCAGGGACTGAAGCTTTCTTT. Translating it yields CASNPGTGAGTEAFF.

The rearrangement joins TRBV5-5 to TRBJ1-2; 9 nucleotides match TRBD1. The germline V gene has CDR1 SGHKS and CDR2 YYEKEE (reference sequence). There are 14 residues in the CDR3. J was trimmed by 4 bases and V by 3 bases; bases with no gene match: 4. CDR3: CASSWDRASYGYTF. CDR3 in DNA: TGTGCCAGCAGCTGGGACAGGGCGTCCTATGGCTACACCTTC.

This chain joins TRBV21-1 and TRBJ1-1. TRBV21-1 is deemed a pseudogene. The CDR3 contains 14 residues. CDR3 nucleotide sequence: TGTGCCAGCCTAACTCAGACTAAGAACACTGAAGCTTTCTTT. It yields the protein CASLTQTKNTEAFF.

V usage is TRBV5-5 and J usage is TRBJ2-7; 11 nucleotides line up with TRBD2. The CDR3 contains 14 residues. V was pared by 0 bases and J by 7 bases, with 3 bases of the junction left unmatched. Germline CDR1 and CDR2: SGHKS and YYEKEE (reference sequence). The CDR3 DNA follows: TGTGCCAGCAGCTTGGCTAGCGGGAGGCAAGAGCAGTACTTC. Protein product: CASSLASGRQEQYF.

J is TRBJ2-6 and V is TRBV5-4, with a tentative D call TRBD2 (5 bases). Trimming removed 0 bases at V and 4 bases at J, with 11 bases between. Germline CDR1 reads SGHNT; CDR2 reads YYREEE (reference sequence). This CDR3 region has 16 residues. The CDR3 here is CASSLDGKAGANVLTF. DNA for the CDR3: TGTGCCAGCAGCTTGGACGGGAAGGCCGGGGCCAACGTCCTGACTTTC. Drawing the rest from reference TRBV5-4 and TRBJ2-6, the complete variable domain is ETGVTQSPTHLIKTRGQQVTLRCSSQSGHNTVSWYQQALGQGPQFIFQYYREEENGRGNFPPRFSGLQFPNYSSELNVNALELDDSALYLCASSLDGKAGANVLTFGAGSRLTVL.